The clone carrying this TCR beta chain was counted only a few times. Antigen specificity is unknown. Per germline, CDR1 KGHSH and CDR2 LQKENI. The CDR3 has 14 residues. V shed 3 bases and J shed 5 bases, with 11 bases lying between them. This entry is derived from a study of beta chain features in type 1 diabetes. General study points: Still unanswered here is whether HLA type influences TCRB rearrangement.

Expressed TCRB transcripts were sequenced, since all the RNA that had been isolated was reverse transcribed. TCRdb keeps only in-frame clones here, not all; method: immunoSEQ multiplex PCR. The sample lists around 400,000 clones, over 12% occurring once. Sequenced material: naive CD4+ T cells from blood. This sequence originates from a woman aged 18-30 years in good health. The chain carries TRBV18 and TRBJ2-1; no clear D gene. CDR3 sequence (DNA): TGTGCCAGCTCACCTGCTACAGAGAACAATGAGCAGTTCTTC. The encoded protein is CASSPATENNEQFF.